The present TCR beta chain was sequenced within a study of blood T cell repertoires in COVID-19. For the study at large: COVID-19 samples, acute and convalescent, were from the United States, Italy and Spain.

Original data processing: Amplified reference gene primers provided the basis for estimating nucleated cell counts. TCRdb's table, derived via immunoSEQ multiplex PCR, lists solely in-frame clones and lacks some. That table furnishes V, J and clone size, whereas the DNA furnished D and trimming. The sample yields 200,000 to 250,000 clones, around 82% seen once. This clone has a handful of counts. Germline lookup yields CDR1 ENHRY and CDR2 SYGVKD. The CDR3 spans 14 residues. The V and J ends lost 7 bases and 2 bases, in that order; junction bases with no gene match: 2. The sequenced sample was peripheral blood. The clonotype originates from a woman aged 55-70 years with acute or convalescent COVID-19. This sequence joins TRBV10-3 and TRBJ2-7; 13 nucleotides match TRBD2. The CDR3 region is CAIKTSGGAYEQYF. CDR3 in DNA: TGTGCCATCAAAACTAGCGGGGGGGCCTACGAGCAGTACTTC.